A single sample gave rise to the 32 T cell receptor beta chains below, sequenced in a study of cytomegalovirus exposure and HLA in healthy donors. The study ran its PCR with 60 Vbeta and 13 Jbeta primers. Measured with immunoSEQ multiplex PCR; TCRdb has only the in-frame clones, and not every one. The sample contains around 110,000 clones, around 70% of which appear only once. Sequencing used PBMCs. These receptor sequences come from a man younger than 45 in good health and CMV-seropositive.

The chain links TRBV18 to TRBJ2-2; D unclear. The CDR3 contains 13 residues. Germline V gene data show CDR1 as KGHSH and CDR2 as LQKENI. Trimming removed 3 bases from V and 2 bases from J, with 4 bases in between. Here the CDR3 reads CASSPLNTGELFF. The CDR3 nucleotides read TGTGCCAGCTCACCCCTTAACACCGGGGAGCTGTTTTTT.

The rearrangement uses TRBV10-3 and TRBJ2-3; TRBD2 agrees at 11 bases. Germline CDR1 and CDR2: ENHRY and SYGVKD. The length of the CDR3 is 19 residues. V dropped 2 bases and J dropped 3; count of bases not matched to a gene: 13. In nucleotides, the CDR3 is TGTGCCATCAGTGAGACCGGGACTAGCGGATCCGGGGGAACAGATACGCAGTATTTT. This gives the protein CAISETGTSGSGGTDTQYF.

This clone was counted once. The gene calls are TRBV4-1 and TRBJ2-6; TRBD2 aligns across 7 bases. Germline V CDR1 and CDR2: MGHRA, YSYEKL. The CDR3 is 18 residues long. Germline trimming cut 1 base from V and 1 base from J; bases unmatched to any gene: 7. The CDR3 region has the DNA TGCGCCAGCAGCCAAGTCGGTACGGGGGGTTCTGGGGCCAACGTCCTGACTTTC. It yields the protein CASSQVGTGGSGANVLTF.

The chain couples TRBV27 to TRBJ2-1; 10 bases match TRBD2. CDR1 and CDR2 from the germline V gene are MNHEY and SMNVEV (reference sequence). CDR3 length: 15 amino acids. V shed 2 bases and J 9 bases; nucleotides not matched to a gene: 7. CDR3 DNA: TGTGCCAGCAGTTTAGAGCTAGCGGGAGTCGGTGAGCAGTTCTTC. Translation gives CASSLELAGVGEQFF.

V and J are TRBV10-2 and TRBJ2-2, with 7 nucleotides matching TRBD2. From germline, CDR1 is WSHSY and CDR2 SAAADI. The CDR3 is made up of 13 amino acids. J gave up 10 bases and V 7 bases, and 9 bases lay outside the gene matches. The CDR3 region has the DNA TGCGCCAGCACTCTTGGGGGGGGTGTGGAGCTGTTTTTT. Protein product: CASTLGGGVELFF.

This clone was seen a few times. The V gene is TRBV7-9, the J gene TRBJ2-7; D may be TRBD1 (6 bases). V was pared by 5 bases and J by 4 bases, with 21 bases between. The CDR3 has 16 amino acids. The germline gives CDR1 SEHNR, CDR2 FQNEAQ (reference sequence). For the CDR3, the DNA is TGTGCCAGCAGCAAAAGTGAGGGGGTCATCGGTTACGAGCAGTACGTC. This encodes CASSKSEGVIGYEQYV.

The DNA of the CDR3 is TGTGCCAGCAGCGTAGAAGTGGGAGGGCCTCGTGATGAGCAGTTCTTC. Its protein is CASSVEVGGPRDEQFF. The V and J genes are TRBV9 and TRBJ2-1; TRBD2 agrees at 7 bases. This CDR3 spans 16 amino acids. Germline V lookup: CDR1 SGDLS, CDR2 YYNGEE. Unmatched junction bases numbered 11, after V lost 0 bases and J lost 8 bases.

This clone has only a few counts. J is TRBJ1-1 and V is TRBV7-2, with a possible D match to TRBD1 (5 bases). Trimming removed 2 bases from V and 6 bases from J, with 10 bases in between. Germline CDR1 is SGHTA and CDR2 is FQGNSA. This CDR3 is 13 amino acids long. This chain's CDR3 is CASSLSREAEAFF. The CDR3 DNA reads TGTGCCAGCAGCTTATCCAGGGAGGCTGAAGCTTTCTTT.

The V call is TRBV28, the J call TRBJ2-7, with 10 bases identical to TRBD2. V dropped 1 base and J dropped 10; count of bases not matched to a gene: 10. The CDR3 has 15 amino acids. Germline CDR1 reads MDHEN; CDR2 reads SYDVKM. CDR3 sequence: CASSLYVGSGGLQYF. As DNA, the CDR3 is TGTGCCAGCAGTTTATACGTCGGTAGCGGGGGGCTCCAGTACTTC.

The chain employs TRBV7-9 and TRBJ2-3; TRBD2 matches 9 bases. This CDR3 has 16 residues. Germline V gene data show CDR1 as SEHNR and CDR2 as FQNEAQ (reference sequence). The J segment lost 2 bases and the V segment lost 1 base, leaving 4 bases of the junction unmatched. CDR3 sequence reads: CASSLVLAGYTDTQYF. CDR3 in DNA: TGTGCCAGCAGCTTAGTGCTAGCGGGATACACAGATACGCAGTATTTT. The complete variable domain, with remaining parts taken from reference TRBV7-9 and TRBJ2-3, reads DTGVSQNPRHKITKRGQNVTFRCDPISEHNRLYWYRQTLGQGPEFLTYFQNEAQLEKSRLLSDRFSAERPKGSFSTLEIQRTEQGDSAMYLCASSLVLAGYTDTQYFGPGTRLTVL.

This chain links TRBV2 with TRBJ2-1; tentatively, D is TRBD2 (6 bases). Between the trimmed V and J ends, which lost 8 bases and 4 bases, there was a span of 9 bases. Per the germline V gene, CDR1 is SNHLY and CDR2 is FYNNEI. The CDR3 consists of 12 residues. The CDR3 DNA is TGTGCCAGCGGGACTGAGTACAATGAGCAGTTCTTC. This gives the protein CASGTEYNEQFF.

This clone was detected only a few times. V and J are TRBV2 and TRBJ1-4, with D perhaps matching TRBD1 (5 bases). V was pared by 2 bases and J by 10 bases, with 11 bases between. CDR3 length: 13 residues. In germline, CDR1 is SNHLY, CDR2 FYNNEI. The chain's CDR3 is CASSEFREGKLFF. The CDR3 DNA follows: TGTGCCAGCAGTGAATTCAGGGAGGGAAAACTGTTTTTT.

The chain recombines TRBV5-4 with TRBJ1-1; the match to TRBD1 covers 10 bases. The V gene end was trimmed by 6 bases and the J gene end by 5 bases; junction bases not matched to a gene: 10. This CDR3 spans 15 amino acids. CDR1 is SGHNT and CDR2 is YYREEE in the germline V gene (reference sequence). For the CDR3, the DNA is TGTGCCAGCACCCCAGGGACAGGGGAGTGGACTGAAGCTTTCTTT. It encodes CASTPGTGEWTEAFF.

The CDR3 DNA is TGTGCCAGTAGTATACGAGGGATCTACGAGCAGTACTTC. Translation: CASSIRGIYEQYF. The chain joins TRBV19 to TRBJ2-7; a weak D match, TRBD2 (5 bases). CDR3 length: 13 amino acids. Trimming removed 2 bases at V and 3 bases at J, with 8 bases between. Germline V gene sequence: CDR1 LNHDA, CDR2 SQIVND (reference sequence).

The J gene is TRBJ1-5, the V gene TRBV6-1, with D possibly TRBD1 on 5 matching bases. CDR1 and CDR2 (germline): MNHNS, SASEGT. The V and J ends lost 2 bases and 4 bases respectively, with 12 bases between them. There are 15 residues in the CDR3. This CDR3 is CASSETRQRNQPQHF. In nucleotides, the CDR3 is TGTGCCAGCAGTGAAACCCGACAGCGTAATCAGCCCCAGCATTTT.

The gene calls are TRBV7-6 and TRBJ2-7; 8 positions agree with TRBD2. The germline V gene has CDR1 SGHVS and CDR2 FNYEAQ. J gave up 0 bases and V 3 bases, and 7 bases lay outside the gene matches. CDR3 size: 16 residues. The CDR3 loop reads CASSFGSGALSYEQYF. The CDR3 DNA reads TGTGCCAGCAGCTTCGGTAGCGGGGCGCTCTCCTACGAGCAGTACTTC. Based on the CDR3 plus reference TRBV7-6 and TRBJ2-7, the full variable domain is GAGVSQSPRYKVTKRGQDVALRCDPISGHVSLYWYRQALGQGPEFLTYFNYEAQQDKSGLPNDRFSAERPEGSISTLTIQRTEQRDSAMYRCASSFGSGALSYEQYFGPGTRLTVT.

The chain combines TRBV11-3 with TRBJ2-1; possible D gene TRBD2, 7 bases. This CDR3 has 16 amino acids. Germline-derived CDR1 and CDR2 are SGHNT and YENEEA. Between the trimmed V and J ends, which lost 2 bases and 7 bases, there was a span of 18 bases. The CDR3 region is CASSLMQTRGGNEQFF. As DNA, the CDR3 is TGTGCCAGCAGCTTAATGCAAACTAGGGGGGGGAATGAGCAGTTCTTC.

This clone has a handful of counts. One end of the junction varies from germline; a read error may be responsible. V is TRBV7-9 and J is TRBJ2-5, with D perhaps matching TRBD2 (7 bases). From germline, CDR1 is SEHNR and CDR2 FQNEAQ (reference sequence). This CDR3 spans 14 amino acids. Here the CDR3 DNA reads TGTTCCAGCAGCCTCTGGGGGGGGCGCGAGACCCAGTACTTC. This codes for CSSSLWGGRETQYF.

V gene TRBV19 combines with J gene TRBJ1-5, with 8 positions matching TRBD1. This CDR3 is 15 amino acids long. Germline CDR1 and CDR2: LNHDA and SQIVND (reference sequence). V shed 6 bases and J 1 base; nucleotides not matched to a gene: 5. The CDR3 bases are TGTGCCAGTAGCCCGGGACAGGTGAGCAATCAGCCCCAGCATTTT. Encoded protein: CASSPGQVSNQPQHF.

V usage is TRBV27 and J usage is TRBJ2-3; D gene uncertain. Trimming stripped 5 bases from V and 5 bases from J, with 5 bases between. Germline assignment: CDR1 MNHEY and CDR2 SMNVEV (reference sequence). CDR3 length: 11 residues. The CDR3 nucleotides read TGTGCCAGCAGTACCGGAGATACGCAGTATTTT. Translating gives CASSTGDTQYF.

This clone appeared once. The V gene is TRBV11-2, the J gene TRBJ2-3; no reliable D call. Per germline, CDR1 SGHAT and CDR2 FQNNGV. CDR3 length equals 15 residues. The V end lost 3 bases, the J end lost 1 base, and 11 bases lay between the germline ends. CDR3 in DNA: TGTGCCAGCAGCTTCTGGCCATCAGGCACAGATACGCAGTATTTT. Translated: CASSFWPSGTDTQYF.

In its sample, this clone was seen a few times. J is TRBJ2-7 and V is TRBV11-3, with TRBD2 matching 8 bases. The CDR3 covers 16 residues. V shed 5 bases and J 5 bases; nucleotides not matched to a gene: 14. The V gene's germline CDR1 is SGHNT and CDR2 YENEEA. The CDR3 reads CASSPRGEREINEQYV. The CDR3 DNA reads TGTGCCAGCAGCCCCCGCGGGGAGCGGGAGATAAACGAGCAGTACGTC.

This sequence joins TRBV18 and TRBJ1-2; 12 nucleotides agree with TRBD1. This CDR3 comprises 16 residues. V lost 3 bases to trimming and J lost 8 bases; unmatched junction nucleotides: 10. Germline V gene sequence: CDR1 KGHSH, CDR2 LQKENI. In DNA, the CDR3 is TGTGCCAGCTCACCCCCGGTGGGGACAGGGGGCAACGGCTACACCTTC. This translates into CASSPPVGTGGNGYTF. The full variable domain, rest sourced from reference TRBV18 and TRBJ1-2, is NAGVMQNPRHLVRRRGQEARLRCSPMKGHSHVYWYRQLPEEGLKFMVYLQKENIIDESGMPKERFSAEFPKEGPSILRIQQVVRGDSAAYFCASSPPVGTGGNGYTFGSGTRLTVV.

The chain joins TRBV7-2 to TRBJ2-3; 10 bases align to TRBD2. Per germline, CDR1 SGHTA and CDR2 FQGNSA. The trim removed 1 base at V and 0 bases at J, leaving 7 bases unmatched. CDR3 size: 18 residues. Here the CDR3 reads CASSLVSGGGQSTDTQYF. The DNA for the CDR3 is TGTGCCAGCAGCTTAGTCAGCGGGGGGGGCCAAAGCACAGATACGCAGTATTTT. Drawing the rest from reference TRBV7-2 and TRBJ2-3, the complete variable domain is GAGVSQSPSNKVTEKGKDVELRCDPISGHTALYWYRQSLGQGLEFLIYFQGNSAPDKSGLPSDRFSAERTGGSVSTLTIQRTQQEDSAVYLCASSLVSGGGQSTDTQYFGPGTRLTVL.

The chain is built from TRBV6-1 and TRBJ1-2; D is possibly TRBD1 (5 bases). The CDR3 runs 13 residues. Germline values: CDR1 MNHNS, CDR2 SASEGT. The germline V and J ends were trimmed by 7 bases and 5 bases, with 14 bases remaining between them. CDR3 loop: CASMAGGRYGYTF. The CDR3 DNA sequence: TGTGCCAGCATGGCTGGGGGGAGGTATGGCTACACCTTC.

The V call is TRBV7-6, the J call TRBJ2-5; TRBD2 matches at 9 bases. Near its end, the DNA agrees better with TRBJ2-7, so the J call may be wrong. The CDR3 is 15 residues long. Germline V gene sequence: CDR1 SGHVS, CDR2 FNYEAQ. The CDR3, as DNA: TGTGCCAGCAGCTTAGGTGCTAGCGGGGTTTACGAGCAGTACTTC. Protein: CASSLGASGVYEQYF.

The chain is built from TRBV25-1 and TRBJ1-5, with TRBD1 matching 9 bases. The CDR3 is 15 residues long. CDR1 is MGHDK and CDR2 is SYGVNS in the germline V gene. V dropped 4 bases and J dropped 2; count of bases not matched to a gene: 3. The CDR3 sequence is CASSGTGVRNQPQHF. Written as DNA, the CDR3 is TGTGCCAGCAGTGGGACAGGGGTTCGCAATCAGCCCCAGCATTTT.

V gene TRBV7-9 combines with J gene TRBJ1-2, with D tentatively TRBD1 (5 bases). Trimming removed 1 base at V and 1 base at J, with 13 bases between. The CDR3 spans 16 residues. Germline V lookup: CDR1 SEHNR, CDR2 FQNEAQ (reference sequence). For the CDR3, the DNA is TGTGCCAGCAGCTTAGGGGCTGGGACTCATAACTATGGCTACACCTTC. Its translation: CASSLGAGTHNYGYTF.

This chain connects TRBV9 to TRBJ2-1; maybe TRBD1 (6 bases). Per the germline V gene, CDR1 is SGDLS and CDR2 is YYNGEE. The CDR3 spans 14 residues. The V end lost 0 bases, the J end lost 6 bases, and 10 bases lay between the germline ends. The CDR3 sequence: CASSVGGHLNEQFF. The CDR3 bases are TGTGCCAGCAGCGTAGGGGGACACCTCAATGAGCAGTTCTTC.

V usage is TRBV19 and J usage is TRBJ1-6; no reliable D call. V was shortened by 6 bases and J by 0 bases, with 9 bases between the two germline ends. This CDR3 is built from 15 residues. The germline gives CDR1 LNHDA, CDR2 SQIVND (reference sequence). This CDR3 reads CASRPGSSYNSPLHF. CDR3 DNA sequence: TGTGCCAGTAGACCCGGTAGCTCCTATAATTCACCCCTCCACTTT.

The chain links TRBV2 to TRBJ2-7, with 11 bases matching TRBD2. CDR3 length: 14 amino acids. Germline V gives CDR1 SNHLY, CDR2 FYNNEI. The J segment lost 4 bases and the V segment lost 7 bases, leaving 6 bases of the junction unmatched. CDR3 region: CASNLAGGVYEQYF. The CDR3 coding sequence is TGTGCCAGCAACTTAGCGGGGGGGGTTTACGAGCAGTACTTC.

The CDR3 protein is CASSLSSSGRSHNEQFF. The CDR3 coding sequence is TGTGCCAGCAGTTTATCTTCTAGCGGGAGGTCTCACAATGAGCAGTTCTTC. This rearrangement joins TRBV27 to TRBJ2-1; 11 bases fit TRBD2. The CDR3 is 17 residues long. The germline V gene has CDR1 MNHEY and CDR2 SMNVEV (reference sequence). With V trimmed by 0 bases and J by 5 bases, 6 bases remained unmatched.